The entry below describes one T cell receptor beta chain. This specimen belongs to a study of blood T cell repertoires in COVID-19. Study-level background: Collection of acute and convalescent COVID-19 samples took place in the United States, Italy and Spain. PBMCs, B-cell-depleted T cells, or T cells provided the cDNA or gDNA that made up the material.

CDR1 SQVTM and CDR2 ANQGSEA come from the germline V gene. Trimming stripped 2 bases from V and 5 bases from J, with 9 bases between. This CDR3 contains 12 residues. Sequencing was performed with immunoSEQ multiplex PCR; in TCRdb, only in-frame clones are kept and a portion is missing. This repertoire shows more than 200,000 clones, more than 70% found once; its top ten account for about 8.1%. The genes are TRBV29-1 and TRBJ2-5; the D is unclear. The sequence derives from a woman aged 45 to 65 with acute or convalescent COVID-19. The sequenced sample consisted of peripheral blood. CDR3 sequence reads: CSVENLRETQYF. In DNA form, the CDR3 reads TGCAGCGTTGAAAATCTTCGGGAGACCCAGTACTTC.